Following are 10 T cell receptor beta chains from one sample sequenced in a study of Graves' ophthalmopathy and Graves' hyperthyroidism. Using RNA transcripts, the TCR beta CDR3 regions were amplified. In the first round, RT-PCR was carried out with HTBI primers, and a multiplex PCR formed the second round. TCRdb fed the multiplex PCR reads into MiXCR, producing one record per CDR3 protein. This sample has approximately 160,000 distinct CDR3 sequences; 37% occur once, and the top ten carry under 7%. Sequenced: peripheral blood. The source is a woman in her thirties or forties with Graves' ophthalmopathy.

This clonotype occurred many times. The CDR3 spells CASTSPGTPGDEQFF. Here the CDR3 DNA reads TGTGCCAGCACCTCCCCCGGGACGCCCGGGGATGAGCAGTTCTTC. The chain carries TRBV6-2 or TRBV6-3 and TRBJ2-1; perhaps D is TRBD1 or TRBD2 (5 bases each). This CDR3 comprises 15 residues. CDR1 and CDR2 from the germline V gene are MNHEY and SVGEGT. V was shortened by 7 bases and J by 8 bases, with 21 bases between the two germline ends.

The chain carries TRBV30 and TRBJ2-7; tentatively, D is TRBD1 or TRBD2 (5 bases each). The CDR3 runs to 14 residues. Germline V gives CDR1 GTSNPN, CDR2 SVGIG (reference sequence). V lost 0 bases, J lost 3 bases, and 12 bases lay in between. The CDR3 protein is CAWSVGTGNYEQYF. CDR3 in DNA: TGTGCCTGGAGTGTCGGGACGGGGAACTACGAGCAGTACTTC.

This clonotype was seen many times. CDR3 coding DNA: TGCAGCGTTGGCCTGCCTGGAGAGACCCAGTACTTC. The encoded protein is CSVGLPGETQYF. The chain combines TRBV29-1 with TRBJ2-5; D not certain. V dropped 4 bases and J dropped 4 bases, with 10 bases sitting between them. This CDR3 has 12 residues. From germline, CDR1 is SQVTM and CDR2 ANQGSEA.

This clonotype came up many times. The CDR3 is CATTSTGTRNTEAFF. CDR3 bases: TGTGCCACCACATCAACCGGGACACGTAACACTGAAGCTTTCTTT. The chain has TRBV19 and TRBJ1-1, with D maybe TRBD1 (6 bases). V dropped 10 bases and J dropped 2 bases, with 20 bases sitting between them. The CDR3 has 15 amino acids. Germline loops: CDR1 LNHDA, CDR2 SQIVND (reference sequence).

The chain has TRBV6-2 or TRBV6-3 and TRBJ1-5, with D possibly being TRBD1 (6 bases). Germline assignment: CDR1 MNHEY and CDR2 SVGEGT. The V end lost 6 bases, the J end lost 3 bases, and 15 bases lay between the germline ends. The CDR3 spans 15 residues. This CDR3 is CASSTPNRVNQPQHF. The CDR3 bases are TGTGCCAGCAGCACACCTAACAGGGTCAATCAGCCCCAGCATTTT.

This clonotype was detected only once. The chain couples TRBV6-1 to TRBJ2-5; TRBD1 matches 8 bases. The CDR3 contains 13 residues. Unmatched junction bases numbered 4, after V lost 6 bases and J lost 4 bases. Germline loops: CDR1 MNHNS, CDR2 SASEGT. The CDR3 coding sequence is TGTGCCAGCAGAGGACAGGGACGAGAGACCCAGTACTTC. Encoded protein: CASRGQGRETQYF.

In its sample, this clonotype was seen many times. V gene TRBV7-6 combines with J gene TRBJ2-5; TRBD1 matches 9 bases. The CDR3 is 17 residues long. After removal of 6 bases from V and 2 bases from J, the junction contained 13 bases not matched to a gene. Germline V gene sequence: CDR1 SGHVS, CDR2 FNYEAQ. The CDR3 is CASRPSRDREGQETQYF. For the CDR3, the DNA is TGTGCCAGCAGGCCAAGCCGGGACAGGGAGGGTCAAGAGACCCAGTACTTC.

Ten or more counts support this clonotype. This sequence joins TRBV24-1 and TRBJ1-5; D remains unclear. This CDR3 comprises 12 residues. The V gene's germline CDR1 is KGHDR and CDR2 SFDVKD. Trimming cost V 3 bases and J 4 bases, with 3 bases left between them. The CDR3 loop reads CATSDANQPQHF. For the CDR3, the DNA is TGTGCCACCAGTGATGCGAATCAGCCCCAGCATTTT.

The chain uses TRBV28 and TRBJ1-2; 10 bases fit TRBD1. V lost 4 bases to trimming and J lost 2 bases; unmatched junction nucleotides: 10. CDR1 and CDR2 (germline): MDHEN, SYDVKM. The CDR3 extends over 17 amino acids. The CDR3 DNA is TGTGCCAGCAGTTACTCGACAGGGGGCGCTTTCAACTATGGCTACACCTTC. This encodes CASSYSTGGAFNYGYTF.

The chain employs TRBV6-1 and TRBJ2-5; D not resolved. Trimming removed 1 base from V and 2 bases from J, with 20 bases in between. Germline V gene lookup returns CDR1 MNHNS and CDR2 SASEGT. CDR3 length: 18 residues. CDR3: CASSEDNYLIPPQETQYF. As DNA, the CDR3 is TGTGCCAGCAGTGAAGATAACTATCTGATTCCCCCACAAGAGACCCAGTACTTC.